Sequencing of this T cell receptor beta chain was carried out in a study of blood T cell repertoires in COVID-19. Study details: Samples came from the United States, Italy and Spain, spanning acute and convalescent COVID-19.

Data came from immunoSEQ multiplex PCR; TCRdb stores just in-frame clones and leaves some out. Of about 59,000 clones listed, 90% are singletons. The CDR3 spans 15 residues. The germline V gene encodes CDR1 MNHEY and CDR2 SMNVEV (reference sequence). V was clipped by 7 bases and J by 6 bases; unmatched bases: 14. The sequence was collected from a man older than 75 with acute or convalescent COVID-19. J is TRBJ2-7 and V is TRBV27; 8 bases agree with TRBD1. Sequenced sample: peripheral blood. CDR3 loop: CASILSGTGPTEQYF. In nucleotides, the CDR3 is TGTGCCAGCATCCTATCGGGGACAGGCCCCACCGAGCAGTACTTC.